The 23 T cell receptor beta chains in this list originate from one sample, sequenced in a study of blood T cell repertoires in COVID-19. The assay was immunoSEQ multiplex PCR, and TCRdb's table has in-frame clones only and misses some. The sample yields about 140,000 clones, about 75% seen once. The sequencing input was PBMCs or T cells enriched from blood (not recorded which). The receptors here all came from a woman in her 50s who had recovered from COVID-19.

This chain joins TRBV4-1 and TRBJ2-1, with D maybe TRBD1 (5 bases). Germline V CDR1 and CDR2: MGHRA, YSYEKL. With 4 bases removed from V and 2 bases from J, the gap between germline ends came to 12 bases. There are 15 residues in the CDR3. The CDR3 nucleotides read TGCGCCAGCAGCCTAAGGGGCCAAACCTACAATGAGCAGTTCTTC. Amino acid sequence: CASSLRGQTYNEQFF.

The genes are TRBV10-3 and TRBJ2-3, with TRBD2 matching over 9 bases. The junction had 8 bases not matched to a gene; V was cut back by 9 bases and J by 4 bases. Germline V lookup: CDR1 ENHRY, CDR2 SYGVKD. The CDR3 totals 14 residues. CDR3 DNA: TGTGCCATTTTTTCCGGGACTAGCTCAGATACGCAGTATTTT. It encodes CAIFSGTSSDTQYF.

This clone was seen only a few times. The gene calls are TRBV3-1 (or the pseudogene TRBV3-2) and TRBJ1-1; D unresolved. CDR3 length: 14 amino acids. Trimming cost V 2 bases and J 1 base, with 8 bases left between them. Germline V gene lookup returns CDR1 LGHDT and CDR2 YNNKEL (reference sequence). CDR3 loop: CASSQSGTNTEAFF. The CDR3 nucleotides are TGTGCCAGCAGCCAAAGCGGAACGAACACTGAAGCTTTCTTT.

This clone was picked up one time. Here the CDR3 reads CASSIGLAGQETQYF. The CDR3 DNA sequence: TGTGCCAGCAGCATCGGACTAGCGGGACAGGAGACCCAGTACTTC. This rearrangement joins TRBV7-2 to TRBJ2-5; TRBD2 matches at 12 bases. The germline V gene encodes CDR1 SGHTA and CDR2 FQGNSA. CDR3 length: 15 amino acids. V was clipped by 5 bases and J by 5 bases; unmatched bases: 6.

V usage is TRBV7-9 and J usage is TRBJ1-1; 9 nucleotides align to TRBD1. The CDR3 runs 15 residues. Germline loops: CDR1 SEHNR, CDR2 FQNEAQ (reference sequence). The junction had 7 bases not matched to a gene; V was cut back by 3 bases and J by 5 bases. CDR3 sequence: CASSFLTGGKTEAFF. The CDR3 DNA is TGTGCCAGCAGCTTCCTAACAGGGGGCAAAACTGAAGCTTTCTTT.

The chain combines TRBV2 with TRBJ2-5; TRBD1 aligns across 7 bases. CDR1 and CDR2 from the germline V gene are SNHLY and FYNNEI. V lost 7 bases and J lost 1; bases outside the gene matches: 6. This CDR3 is 14 amino acids long. The CDR3 sequence is CASTIGTVQETQYF. In nucleotides, the CDR3 is TGTGCCAGCACCATCGGGACAGTCCAAGAGACCCAGTACTTC.

The rearrangement links TRBV7-3 to TRBJ2-1; 10 positions match TRBD2. The CDR3 contains 20 residues. Germline trimming cut 4 bases from V and 4 bases from J; bases unmatched to any gene: 19. CDR1 is SGHTA and CDR2 is FQGTGA in the germline V gene. The CDR3 DNA reads TGTGCCAGCAGCTCCCCTAACAGACAAGCTAGCGGGAGTTGGTACAATGAGCAGTTCTTC. It is translated as CASSSPNRQASGSWYNEQFF.

The table lists this clone with a few counts. The CDR3 is CASSLKRGQGYNEQFF. Here the CDR3 DNA reads TGTGCCAGCAGCTTGAAGAGGGGACAGGGATACAATGAGCAGTTCTTC. V gene TRBV7-3 combines with J gene TRBJ2-1; 9 nucleotides align to TRBD1. The V gene's germline CDR1 is SGHTA and CDR2 FQGTGA. Unmatched junction bases numbered 7, after V lost 3 bases and J lost 4 bases. CDR3 length: 16 amino acids.

The CDR3 DNA reads TGTGCCATCGGGAGGCAAAGCTACGAGCAGTACTTC. Translation: CAIGRQSYEQYF. The chain employs TRBV10-3 and TRBJ2-7; D perhaps matches TRBD2 (6 bases). With 8 bases removed from V and 3 bases from J, the gap between germline ends came to 11 bases. The CDR3 extends over 12 amino acids. The germline V gene has CDR1 ENHRY and CDR2 SYGVKD.

This chain uses TRBV28 with TRBJ2-4, with 10 bases identical to TRBD1. There are 15 residues in the CDR3. Trimming took 3 bases from V and 11 from J; bases not matched to a gene: 10. The germline gives CDR1 MDHEN, CDR2 SYDVKM. DNA for the CDR3: TGTGCCAGCAGTTTTTACGGACAGGGGGGGTTTTTTCAGTACTTC. This encodes CASSFYGQGGFFQYF.

The genes are TRBV28 and TRBJ2-7; D is unresolved. Deletions cut 8 bases from V and 5 bases from J, with 10 bases between. This CDR3 is built from 11 residues. Germline V CDR1 and CDR2: MDHEN, SYDVKM. In DNA form, the CDR3 reads TGTGCCAGCGAAGAGCTCCACGAGCAGTACTTC. Encoded protein: CASEELHEQYF.

The chain couples TRBV4-1 to TRBJ2-1; D is perhaps TRBD2 (6 bases). Trimming stripped 3 bases from V and 7 bases from J, with 22 bases between. CDR1 is MGHRA, CDR2 YSYEKL, per germline. CDR3 size: 17 residues. CDR3 sequence reads: CASSHPIGLAITNEQFF. CDR3 sequence (DNA): TGCGCCAGCAGCCACCCGATTGGGCTAGCGATAACGAATGAGCAGTTCTTC.

The V and J genes are TRBV6-4 and TRBJ2-1; TRBD1 agrees at 9 bases. The CDR3 has 14 amino acids. V was clipped by 4 bases and J by 3 bases; unmatched bases: 1. Germline V gene sequence: CDR1 MRHNA, CDR2 SNTAGT. Written as DNA, the CDR3 is TGTGCCAGCAGTGGGGACAGGGACTACAATGAGCAGTTCTTC. Translating gives CASSGDRDYNEQFF.

The rearrangement uses TRBV28 and TRBJ2-1; 8 bases agree with TRBD1. This CDR3 is built from 15 residues. CDR1 and CDR2 (germline): MDHEN, SYDVKM. V gave up 6 bases and J gave up 7 bases; unmatched junction bases: 11. CDR3 in amino acids: CASRRQGTSMNEQFF. In DNA, the CDR3 is TGTGCCAGCAGAAGACAGGGGACATCTATGAATGAGCAGTTCTTC.

As DNA, the CDR3 is TGTGCCAGCAGCCATCGATCGGACAGGGCAAACACCGGGGAGCTGTTTTTT. Its translation is CASSHRSDRANTGELFF. The chain joins TRBV4-2 to TRBJ2-2; the match to TRBD1 covers 8 bases. The CDR3 runs 17 residues. Trimming took 3 bases from V and 2 from J; bases not matched to a gene: 8. Germline loops: CDR1 LGHNA, CDR2 YNFKEQ.

In regard to this clone: This specimen includes other DNA sequences encoding the same CDR3. The gene calls are TRBV4-1 and TRBJ1-1, with D uncertain. Per germline, CDR1 MGHRA and CDR2 YSYEKL. This CDR3 comprises 14 residues. V was cut by 1 base and J by 1 base, with 7 bases left in between. The CDR3 DNA reads as TGCGCCAGCAGCCAAGTGCGAGGGAACACTGAAGCTTTCTTT. The encoded protein is CASSQVRGNTEAFF.

The CDR3 coding sequence is TGTGCCAGCAGCGTGGGCGGGGCAGGGGGCACTGAAGCTTTCTTT. The encoded protein is CASSVGGAGGTEAFF. The chain joins TRBV9 to TRBJ1-1, with 7 bases identical to TRBD1. Per germline, CDR1 SGDLS and CDR2 YYNGEE. The CDR3 is 15 residues long. Losses at the gene ends were 2 bases for V and 4 bases for J; bases not matched to a gene: 8.

J is TRBJ2-5 and V is TRBV2; 8 positions agree with TRBD1. Germline CDR1 reads SNHLY; CDR2 reads FYNNEI. The J segment lost 5 bases and the V segment lost 7 bases, leaving 6 bases of the junction unmatched. The CDR3 length is 13 residues. CDR3 coding DNA: TGTGCCAGCAAGCCGACAGGGGTGGAGACCCAGTACTTC. Translating gives CASKPTGVETQYF.

The J gene is TRBJ2-3, the V gene TRBV18, with D possibly TRBD1 on 5 matching bases. V lost 3 bases, J lost 4 bases, and 17 bases lay in between. The CDR3 runs 16 residues. Looked up from germline, CDR1 is KGHSH and CDR2 is LQKENI. The CDR3 loop reads CASSPQGSGGSDTQYF. CDR3 DNA sequence: TGTGCCAGCTCACCTCAGGGCTCCGGCGGCTCAGATACGCAGTATTTT.

A few counts support this clone. The CDR3 region has the DNA TGTGCCAGCAGCCTAGCGGCGGATACGCAGTATTTT. Translated, it gives CASSLAADTQYF. The genes are TRBV3-1 (or the pseudogene TRBV3-2) and TRBJ2-3; tentative D call: TRBD2 (6 bases). This CDR3 has 12 amino acids. V was pared by 4 bases and J by 6 bases, with 8 bases between. Germline assignment: CDR1 LGHDT and CDR2 YNNKEL (reference sequence).

DNA for the CDR3: TGTGCCTGGGGGGGGAGGGACAACTATGGCTACACCTTC. This codes for CAWGGRDNYGYTF. The chain couples TRBV30 to TRBJ1-2, with D maybe TRBD1 (5 bases). Germline CDR1 is GTSNPN and CDR2 is SVGIG (reference sequence). Trimming left V 5 bases short and J 2 bases short, with 12 bases between. CDR3 length equals 13 residues. The full variable domain, completed using reference TRBV30 and TRBJ1-2, is SQTIHQWPATLVQPVGSPLSLECTVEGTSNPNLYWYRQAAGRGLQLLFYSVGIGQISSEVPQNLSASRPQDRQFILSSKKLLLSDSGFYLCAWGGRDNYGYTFGSGTRLTVV.

This rearrangement joins TRBV19 to TRBJ1-5; D possibly corresponds to TRBD1 (6 bases). CDR3 size: 13 residues. V was pared by 6 bases and J by 0 bases, with 6 bases between. Germline CDR1 and CDR2: LNHDA and SQIVND (reference sequence). In nucleotides, the CDR3 is TGTGCCAGTAGGGGGGCTAGCAATCAGCCCCAGCATTTT. It is translated as CASRGASNQPQHF. Full variable domain (missing parts from reference TRBV19 and TRBJ1-5): DGGITQSPKYLFRKEGQNVTLSCEQNLNHDAMYWYRQDPGQGLRLIYYSQIVNDFQKGDIAEGYSVSREKKESFPLTVTSAQKNPTAFYLCASRGASNQPQHFGDGTRLSIL.

This chain's CDR3 is CASSPGRGGSQPQHF. CDR3 nucleotide sequence: TGTGCCAGCTCACCAGGCAGGGGAGGGAGTCAGCCCCAGCATTTT. The chain links TRBV18 to TRBJ1-5, with D possibly matching TRBD1 (6 bases). The germline V gene has CDR1 KGHSH and CDR2 LQKENI. The CDR3 length is 15 residues. V was pared by 2 bases and J by 6 bases, with 14 bases between.